This TCR beta chain comes out of a study of blood T cells in healthy people across ages. Study-level points and caveats: Researchers deemed the diversity estimates from one million T cells underestimates.

Per sample, no less than 5 micrograms of total RNA were extracted. It was with a sample-barcoded 5' primer and a J-beta primer mix that a second PCR of roughly 7 to 12 cycles was run. From the 5' RACE reads, TCRdb called clonotypes with MiXCR, one entry per CDR3 protein. The sample includes hundreds of thousands of distinct CDR3 sequences, over 20% seen only once; the top ten take about 20%. The CDR3 spans 11 residues. With 1 base removed from V and 8 bases from J, the gap between germline ends came to 3 bases. Germline V lookup: CDR1 DFQATT, CDR2 SNEGSKA (reference sequence). This clonotype was seen a few times. No antigen is known for it.

The TCR sequence derives from a man aged 70-80 years in good health. The sample consisted of blood. The V and J genes are TRBV20-1 and TRBJ1-6; D is unclear. The CDR3 nucleotides are TGCAGTGCTAGAGCCGATTCACCCCTCCACTTT. This encodes CSARADSPLHF.